The 5 T cell receptor beta chains presented below share a single source sample, sequenced in a study of control samples from healthy donors and cancer patients (dated by TCRdb to the early 2020s). Receptor amplification or capture employed the immunoSEQ multiplex PCR assay. Not all clones reach the TCRdb copy of this immuneACCESS table, which keeps in-frame sequences only. Checked studies attribute under half of the gap to unresolved V genes and leave the rest unexplained. The sample table shows fewer than 70,000 clones, and roughly 82% are seen once. Of the sample, around 3% falls within the top ten clones. The sequenced sample was PBMCs. Source of these receptors: a woman between 50 and 59 years old with lung cancer.

The chain joins TRBV5-4 to TRBJ2-6; D is uncertain. This CDR3 has 15 amino acids. The V end lost 2 bases, the J end lost 0 bases, and 6 bases lay between the germline ends. CDR1 and CDR2 from the germline V gene are SGHNT and YYREEE (reference sequence). The CDR3 here is CASSLSLSGANVLTF. In nucleotides, the CDR3 is TGTGCCAGCAGCTTAAGCCTCTCTGGGGCCAACGTCCTGACTTTC.

This clone was recorded once. The V call is TRBV7-9, the J call TRBJ1-2; 7 nucleotides agree with TRBD1. This CDR3 spans 12 amino acids. Germline trimming cut 3 bases from V and 6 bases from J; bases unmatched to any gene: 1. The germline V gene has CDR1 SEHNR and CDR2 FQNEAQ (reference sequence). The CDR3 here is CASSFGQDGYTF. In DNA form, the CDR3 reads TGTGCCAGCAGCTTTGGACAGGATGGCTACACCTTC.

The V and J genes are TRBV6-5 and TRBJ1-2; 7 bases are a match to TRBD1. The CDR3 contains 14 residues. CDR1 is MNHEY and CDR2 is SVGAGI in the germline V gene. The V gene end was trimmed by 6 bases and the J gene end by 3 bases; junction bases not matched to a gene: 7. The CDR3 is CASSFTGAYYGYTF. The DNA for the CDR3 is TGTGCCAGCAGCTTCACAGGGGCCTACTATGGCTACACCTTC.

This clone was seen a few times. V usage is TRBV5-1 and J usage is TRBJ2-7, with unresolved D. The CDR3 runs to 14 residues. V lost 4 bases and J lost 6, with 17 bases in between. Germline V lookup: CDR1 SGHRS, CDR2 YFSETQ. DNA of the CDR3: TGCGCCAGCAGCGTGGCGTCAGAGTACCGCGAGCAGTACTTC. Amino acids: CASSVASEYREQYF.

The chain carries TRBV24-1 and TRBJ2-3, with 10 nucleotides matching TRBD2. Germline lookup yields CDR1 KGHDR and CDR2 SFDVKD. The V segment lost 4 bases and the J segment 5 bases; nucleotides outside the gene matches: 5. This CDR3 has 15 residues. The CDR3 reads CATSEASGGRDTQYF. As DNA, the CDR3 is TGTGCCACCAGTGAGGCTAGCGGGGGTCGAGATACGCAGTATTTT.